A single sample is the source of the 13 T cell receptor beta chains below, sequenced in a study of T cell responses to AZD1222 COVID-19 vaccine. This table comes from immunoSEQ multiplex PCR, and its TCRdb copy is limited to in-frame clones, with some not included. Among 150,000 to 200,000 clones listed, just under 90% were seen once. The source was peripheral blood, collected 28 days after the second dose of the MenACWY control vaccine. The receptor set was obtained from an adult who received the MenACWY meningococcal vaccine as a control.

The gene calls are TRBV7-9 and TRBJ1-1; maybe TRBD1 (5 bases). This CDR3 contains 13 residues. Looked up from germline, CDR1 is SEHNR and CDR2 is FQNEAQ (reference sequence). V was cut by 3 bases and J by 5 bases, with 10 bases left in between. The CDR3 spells CASSLGVGTEAFF. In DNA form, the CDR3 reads TGTGCCAGCAGCTTGGGGGTAGGGACTGAAGCTTTCTTT.

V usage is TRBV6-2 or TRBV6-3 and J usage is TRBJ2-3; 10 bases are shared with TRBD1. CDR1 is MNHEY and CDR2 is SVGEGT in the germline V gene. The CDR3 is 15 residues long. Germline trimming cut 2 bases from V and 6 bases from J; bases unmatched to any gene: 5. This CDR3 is CASSYGTGELDTQYF. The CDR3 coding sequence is TGTGCCAGCAGTTACGGGACAGGGGAATTGGATACGCAGTATTTT.

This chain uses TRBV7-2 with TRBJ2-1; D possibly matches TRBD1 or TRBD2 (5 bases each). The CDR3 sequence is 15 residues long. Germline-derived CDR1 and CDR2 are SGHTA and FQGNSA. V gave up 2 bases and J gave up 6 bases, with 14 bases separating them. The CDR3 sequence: CASSLFRDQGNEQFF. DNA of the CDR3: TGTGCCAGCAGCTTATTCCGGGACCAGGGCAATGAGCAGTTCTTC.

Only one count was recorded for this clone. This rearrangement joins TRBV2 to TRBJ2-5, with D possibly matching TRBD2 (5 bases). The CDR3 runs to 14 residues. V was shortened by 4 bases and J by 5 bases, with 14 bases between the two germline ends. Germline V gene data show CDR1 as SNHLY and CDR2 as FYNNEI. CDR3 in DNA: TGTGCCAGCAGTGTGACCTCTGGCGGGGAGACCCAGTACTTC. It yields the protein CASSVTSGGETQYF.

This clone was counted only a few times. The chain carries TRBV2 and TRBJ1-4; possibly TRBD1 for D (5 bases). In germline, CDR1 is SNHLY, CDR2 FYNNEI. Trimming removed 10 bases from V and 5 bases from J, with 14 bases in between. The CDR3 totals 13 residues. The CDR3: CATGGSINEKLFF. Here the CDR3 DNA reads TGTGCCACCGGGGGTAGCATCAATGAAAAACTGTTTTTT.

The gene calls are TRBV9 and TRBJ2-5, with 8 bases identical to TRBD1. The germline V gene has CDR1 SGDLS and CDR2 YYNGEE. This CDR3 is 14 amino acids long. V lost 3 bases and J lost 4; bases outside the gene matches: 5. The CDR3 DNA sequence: TGTGCCAGCAGCGAGGGGACAGGAGGAGAGACCCAGTACTTC. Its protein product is CASSEGTGGETQYF.

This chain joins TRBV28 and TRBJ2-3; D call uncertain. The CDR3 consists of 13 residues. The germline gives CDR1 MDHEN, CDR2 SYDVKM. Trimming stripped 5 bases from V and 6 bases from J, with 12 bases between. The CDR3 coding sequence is TGTGCCAGCAGTCCTTCAGGAAGGGATACGCAGTATTTT. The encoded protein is CASSPSGRDTQYF.

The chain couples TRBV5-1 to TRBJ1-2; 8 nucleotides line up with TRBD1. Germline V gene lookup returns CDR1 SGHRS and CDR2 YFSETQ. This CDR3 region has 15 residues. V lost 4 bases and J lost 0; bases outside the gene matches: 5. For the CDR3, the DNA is TGCGCCAGCAGCCTGCAGGGGGCCTCTAACTATGGCTACACCTTC. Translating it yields CASSLQGASNYGYTF.

In nucleotides, the CDR3 is TGTGCCAGCACCGCCGAAACTTTGGGGTGGGAGCAGTACTTC. Translation gives CASTAETLGWEQYF. This chain joins TRBV28 and TRBJ2-7; D gene uncertain. From germline, CDR1 is MDHEN and CDR2 SYDVKM. The CDR3 has 14 amino acids. Trimming pared 7 bases from V and 7 bases from J, leaving 20 bases between.

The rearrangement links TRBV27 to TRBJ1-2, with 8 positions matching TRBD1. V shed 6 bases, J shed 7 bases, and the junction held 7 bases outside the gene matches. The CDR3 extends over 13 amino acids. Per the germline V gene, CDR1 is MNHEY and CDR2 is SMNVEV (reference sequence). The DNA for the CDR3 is TGTGCCAGCAGGGGCAGGGGGCTGGGTGGCTACACCTTC. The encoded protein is CASRGRGLGGYTF.

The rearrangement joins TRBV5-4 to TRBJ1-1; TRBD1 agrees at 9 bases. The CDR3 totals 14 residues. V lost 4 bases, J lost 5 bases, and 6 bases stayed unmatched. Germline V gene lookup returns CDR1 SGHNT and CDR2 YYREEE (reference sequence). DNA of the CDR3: TGTGCCAGCAGCATACAGGGGGCAGGTACTGAAGCTTTCTTT. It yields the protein CASSIQGAGTEAFF.

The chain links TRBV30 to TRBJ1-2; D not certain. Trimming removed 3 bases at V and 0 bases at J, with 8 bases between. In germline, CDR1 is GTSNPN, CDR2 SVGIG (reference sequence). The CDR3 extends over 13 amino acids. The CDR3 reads CAWSQDSNYGYTF. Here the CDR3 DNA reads TGTGCCTGGAGCCAGGACTCTAACTATGGCTACACCTTC.

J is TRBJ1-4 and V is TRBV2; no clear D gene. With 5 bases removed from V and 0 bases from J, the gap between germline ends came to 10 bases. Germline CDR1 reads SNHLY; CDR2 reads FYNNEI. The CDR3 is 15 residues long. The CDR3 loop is CASSLTLATNEKLFF. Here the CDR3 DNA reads TGTGCCAGCAGTTTGACCCTTGCAACTAATGAAAAACTGTTTTTT.